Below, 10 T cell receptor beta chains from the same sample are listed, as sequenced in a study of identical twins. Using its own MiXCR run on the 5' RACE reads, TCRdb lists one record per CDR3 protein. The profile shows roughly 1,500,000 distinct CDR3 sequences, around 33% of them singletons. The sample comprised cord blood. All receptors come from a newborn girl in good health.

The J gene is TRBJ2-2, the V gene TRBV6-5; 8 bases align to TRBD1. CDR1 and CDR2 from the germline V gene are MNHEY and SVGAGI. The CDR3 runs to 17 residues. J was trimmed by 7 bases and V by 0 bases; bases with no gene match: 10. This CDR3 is CASSYSNVRGRGGELFF. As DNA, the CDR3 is TGTGCCAGCAGTTACTCAAACGTCAGGGGGCGAGGCGGGGAGCTGTTTTTT.

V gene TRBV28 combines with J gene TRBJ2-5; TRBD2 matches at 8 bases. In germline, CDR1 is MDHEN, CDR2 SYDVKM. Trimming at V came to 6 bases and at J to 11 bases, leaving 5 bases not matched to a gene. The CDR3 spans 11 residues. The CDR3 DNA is TGTGCCAGCAGGTCCGAGCGGGAGCAGTACTTC. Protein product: CASRSEREQYF.

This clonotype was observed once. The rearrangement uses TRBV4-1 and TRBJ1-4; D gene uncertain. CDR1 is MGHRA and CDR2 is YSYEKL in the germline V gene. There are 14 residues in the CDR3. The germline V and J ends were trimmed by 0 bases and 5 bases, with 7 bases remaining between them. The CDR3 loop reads CASSQDGHNEKLFF. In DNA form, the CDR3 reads TGCGCCAGCAGCCAAGACGGGCACAATGAAAAACTGTTTTTT.

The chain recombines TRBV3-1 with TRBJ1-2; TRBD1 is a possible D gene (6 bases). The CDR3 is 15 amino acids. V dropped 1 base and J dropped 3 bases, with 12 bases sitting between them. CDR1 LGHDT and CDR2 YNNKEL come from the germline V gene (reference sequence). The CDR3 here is CASSQGAQGHYGYTF. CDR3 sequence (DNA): TGTGCCAGCAGCCAAGGTGCACAGGGACACTATGGCTACACCTTC.

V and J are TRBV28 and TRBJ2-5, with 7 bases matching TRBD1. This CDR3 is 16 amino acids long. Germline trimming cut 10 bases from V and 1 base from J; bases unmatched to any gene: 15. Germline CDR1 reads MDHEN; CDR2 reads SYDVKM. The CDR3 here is CAIQRRPTGSQETQYF. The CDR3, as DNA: TGTGCCATCCAGCGTCGCCCGACAGGGTCCCAAGAGACCCAGTACTTC. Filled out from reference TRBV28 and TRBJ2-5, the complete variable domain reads DVKVTQSSRYLVKRTGEKVFLECVQDMDHENMFWYRQDPGLGLRLIYFSYDVKMKEKGDIPEGYSVSREKKERFSLILESASTNQTSMYLCAIQRRPTGSQETQYFGPGTRLLVL.

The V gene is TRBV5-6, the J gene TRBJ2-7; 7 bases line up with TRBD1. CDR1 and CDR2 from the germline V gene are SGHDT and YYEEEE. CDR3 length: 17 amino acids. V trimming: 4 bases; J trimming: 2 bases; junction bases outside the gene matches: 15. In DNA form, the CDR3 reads TGTGCCAGCAGCCCGACAGGGTTGTTAACCAAGACCTACGAGCAGTACTTC. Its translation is CASSPTGLLTKTYEQYF.

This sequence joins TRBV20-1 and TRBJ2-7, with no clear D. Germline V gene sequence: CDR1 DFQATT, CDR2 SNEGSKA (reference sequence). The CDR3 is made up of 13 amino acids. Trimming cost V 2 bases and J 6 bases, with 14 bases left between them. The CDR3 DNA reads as TGCAGTGCTAGATCAACGCAGCCGGGCGAGCAGTACTTC. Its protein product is CSARSTQPGEQYF.

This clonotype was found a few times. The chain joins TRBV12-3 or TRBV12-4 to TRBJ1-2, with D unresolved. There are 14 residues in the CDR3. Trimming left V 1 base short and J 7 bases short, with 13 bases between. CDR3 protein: CASSLGTVGFGYTF. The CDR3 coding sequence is TGTGCCAGCAGTTTAGGTACCGTGGGATTTGGCTACACCTTC.

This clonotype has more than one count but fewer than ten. Here the CDR3 reads CASSLVVASHTDTQYF. CDR3 coding DNA: TGCGCCAGCAGCTTGGTGGTGGCTTCACACACAGATACGCAGTATTTT. The rearrangement joins TRBV5-1 to TRBJ2-3; D ambiguous. V was shortened by 0 bases and J by 2 bases, with 13 bases between the two germline ends. CDR3 length equals 16 residues. The germline V gene encodes CDR1 SGHRS and CDR2 YFSETQ.

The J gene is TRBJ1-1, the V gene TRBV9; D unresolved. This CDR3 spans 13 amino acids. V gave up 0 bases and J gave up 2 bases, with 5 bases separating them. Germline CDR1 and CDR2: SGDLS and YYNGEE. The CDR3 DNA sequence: TGTGCCAGCAGCGTAGCGGACAACACTGAAGCTTTCTTT. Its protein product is CASSVADNTEAFF.